Listed below are T cell receptor beta chains from one sample, sequenced in a study of shared clonotypes between healthy human individuals. Sequencing was performed with immunoSEQ multiplex PCR; in TCRdb, only in-frame clones are kept and a portion is missing. The repertoire has fewer than 1 million clones, about 96% of them found once; the top ten carry less than 0.25%. Sequencing was performed on naive CD8+ T cells sorted from blood. These TCRs come from a man younger than 40 in good health. Both conserved end residues are trimmed from each CDR3. The order of the fields is CDR3 protein, clone size, V gene. Clone size is not always given. Where it is, it says once, few, many or a class for expanded clones.

CDR3aa: ASSLLRSGGTDTQY
abundance: once
v_gene: TRBV27

CDR3aa: ASSLVESHEGWTKNIQY
abundance: once
v_gene: TRBV7-9

CDR3aa: ASSIGGGASSYNEQF
abundance: .
v_gene: TRBV19

CDR3aa: ASSGSGIPDTQY
abundance: .
v_gene: TRBV7-3

CDR3aa: ASSIAGGETQY
abundance: few
v_gene: TRBV19

CDR3aa: ASSSHPPLAGEPTGELF
abundance: .
v_gene: TRBV7-9

CDR3aa: ASSPPDGPGQY
abundance: .
v_gene: TRBV7-9

CDR3aa: ASSLVGTVGEQY
abundance: .
v_gene: TRBV7-9

CDR3aa: ASSPGTLGELF
abundance: once
v_gene: TRBV28

CDR3aa: ASSQDLNTQYEQY
abundance: .
v_gene: TRBV4-3

CDR3aa: AWSARSRGRDTEAF
abundance: .
v_gene: TRBV30

CDR3aa: ASNNPRVRTDTQY
abundance: .
v_gene: TRBV6-4

CDR3aa: ASSLRAVRSNQPQH
abundance: .
v_gene: TRBV7-2

CDR3aa: ASSLYPLQQY
abundance: .
v_gene: TRBV11-2

CDR3aa: ASSVLGYEQY
abundance: once
v_gene: TRBV6-1

CDR3aa: ASSPGAGTAGEKLF
abundance: .
v_gene: TRBV4-3

CDR3aa: ASSYSAGRTEAF
abundance: .
v_gene: TRBV6-6

CDR3aa: SYRGDSPAEAF
abundance: .
v_gene: TRBV29-1

CDR3aa: ASSLTGTGERSTEAF
abundance: .
v_gene: TRBV5-1

CDR3aa: ASSLGHVAGALYEQY
abundance: .
v_gene: TRBV28

CDR3aa: ASSQEGQGHEKLF
abundance: .
v_gene: TRBV4-3

CDR3aa: ASSGDLGVTNEQF
abundance: .
v_gene: TRBV6-5

CDR3aa: ASSENKNTEAF
abundance: once
v_gene: TRBV5-6

CDR3aa: ASSLWGSGNTIY
abundance: .
v_gene: TRBV28

CDR3aa: ASSYGTDTQY
abundance: .
v_gene: TRBV13

CDR3aa: ASSQGRTEAF
abundance: .
v_gene: TRBV18

CDR3aa: ASSYSTGINNYGYT
abundance: .
v_gene: TRBV6-5